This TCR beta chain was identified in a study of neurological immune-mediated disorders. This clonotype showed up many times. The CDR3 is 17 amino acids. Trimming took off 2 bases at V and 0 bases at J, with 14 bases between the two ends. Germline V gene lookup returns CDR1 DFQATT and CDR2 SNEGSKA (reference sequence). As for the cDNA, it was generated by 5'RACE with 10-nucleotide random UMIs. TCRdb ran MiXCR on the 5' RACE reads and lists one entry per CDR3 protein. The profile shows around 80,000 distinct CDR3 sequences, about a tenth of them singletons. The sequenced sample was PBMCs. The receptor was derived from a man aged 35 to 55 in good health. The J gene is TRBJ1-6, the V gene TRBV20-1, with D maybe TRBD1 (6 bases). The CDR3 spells CSARRESGASYNSPLHF. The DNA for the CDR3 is TGCAGTGCTAGAAGGGAATCAGGGGCCTCCTATAATTCACCCCTCCACTTT.